This T cell receptor (beta chain) comes out of a study of technical replicates of blood from several donors. The protocol was immunoSEQ multiplex PCR, while the TCRdb copy is restricted to in-frame clones and leaves out a portion. This sample yields 100,000 or so clones, of which nearly 96% are seen a single time; approximately 0.2% belongs to the top ten. Source material: T cells isolated from PBMCs. This TCR came from a human donor in good health.

This chain's CDR3 is CASSPQGALGTEAFF. The CDR3 DNA sequence: TGTGCCAGCAGCCCGCAGGGGGCTCTGGGCACTGAAGCTTTCTTT. This rearrangement joins TRBV7-3 to TRBJ1-1, with 8 bases matching TRBD1. Trimming took 5 bases from V and 4 from J; bases not matched to a gene: 9. In germline, CDR1 is SGHTA, CDR2 FQGTGA. This CDR3 has 15 amino acids.